What follows are 10 T cell receptor beta chains derived from one specimen sequenced in a study of immune evolution from preneoplasia to lung adenocarcinoma. Profiled with immunoSEQ multiplex PCR; TCRdb holds only in-frame clones, not every one. The table includes more than 4,000 clones, approximately 80% detected once. Sample: FFPE minimally invasive lung adenocarcinoma tissue. These receptors came from a person aged 55-79 years with lung adenocarcinoma.

The sample holds a few counts of this clone. This chain connects TRBV5-1 to TRBJ2-3; possibly TRBD1 for D (5 bases). CDR3 length: 16 amino acids. V was shortened by 1 base and J by 4 bases, with 16 bases between the two germline ends. Germline V gene sequence: CDR1 SGHRS, CDR2 YFSETQ. Here the CDR3 DNA reads TGCGCCAGCAGCTTGAGGGAAGCAGGGAAGTCAGATACGCAGTATTTT. Protein: CASSLREAGKSDTQYF.

The chain has TRBV11-3 and TRBJ2-2; D is unresolved. V dropped 6 bases and J dropped 0 bases, with 8 bases sitting between them. The CDR3 runs 14 residues. Germline CDR1 and CDR2: SGHNT and YENEEA. The CDR3 nucleotides read TGTGCCAGCAGTGCGTATCCGAACACCGGGGAGCTGTTTTTT. It translates to CASSAYPNTGELFF.

The chain recombines TRBV7-9 with TRBJ2-7, with TRBD1 identical over 9 bases. The CDR3 loop spans 15 amino acids. The V and J ends lost 1 base and 2 bases, in that order; junction bases with no gene match: 3. CDR1 and CDR2 (germline): SEHNR, FQNEAQ (reference sequence). DNA of the CDR3: TGTGCCAGCAGCTTAGGGACAGGGGTCCCCTACGAGCAGTACTTC. This sequence encodes CASSLGTGVPYEQYF.

The chain links TRBV30 to TRBJ1-2; weak D call: TRBD1 (5 bases). CDR3 length: 12 amino acids. Germline V gene sequence: CDR1 GTSNPN, CDR2 SVGIG (reference sequence). The ends were cut back, 0 bases at V and 5 bases at J, with 7 bases in the middle. The CDR3 DNA is TGTGCCTGGAGTGTACCAGGGTATGGCTACACCTTC. It encodes CAWSVPGYGYTF.

In its sample, this clone was seen a few times. The chain has TRBV6-4 and TRBJ2-3; TRBD2 is a possible D gene (5 bases). There are 15 residues in the CDR3. Germline values: CDR1 MRHNA, CDR2 SNTAGT. V dropped 6 bases and J dropped 0 bases, with 13 bases sitting between them. CDR3 DNA sequence: TGTGCCAGCAGCCTTGGGGAGACTAGCACAGATACGCAGTATTTT. It codes for CASSLGETSTDTQYF.

This clone was seen a few times. The chain employs TRBV7-9 and TRBJ1-4; D call uncertain. The CDR3 has 14 residues. Germline V gene sequence: CDR1 SEHNR, CDR2 FQNEAQ (reference sequence). Trimming took 4 bases from V and 5 from J, leaving 11 bases between them. The DNA of the CDR3 is TGTGCCAGCAGCTCCCCGGGAGGGAATGAAAAACTGTTTTTT. It encodes CASSSPGGNEKLFF.

This rearrangement joins TRBV21-1 to TRBJ2-2; the tabulated D call, TRBD1, remains unverified against the DNA. TRBV21-1 is recorded as a pseudogene. The CDR3 spans 14 residues. The DNA of the CDR3 is TGTGCCAGCAGCAAGAGGGGGCCCACCGGGGAGCTGTTTTTT. Encoded protein: CASSKRGPTGELFF.

The J gene is TRBJ2-3, the V gene TRBV30; 7 bases align to TRBD2. Germline V gene lookup returns CDR1 GTSNPN and CDR2 SVGIG (reference sequence). This CDR3 is 14 amino acids long. V was pared by 5 bases and J by 0 bases, with 5 bases of the junction left unmatched. The DNA for the CDR3 is TGTGCCTGGGGGGACTACCTGAGCACAGATACGCAGTATTTT. Amino acid sequence: CAWGDYLSTDTQYF. The entire variable domain, with the rest obtained from reference TRBV30 and TRBJ2-3, is as follows: SQTIHQWPATLVQPVGSPLSLECTVEGTSNPNLYWYRQAAGRGLQLLFYSVGIGQISSEVPQNLSASRPQDRQFILSSKKLLLSDSGFYLCAWGDYLSTDTQYFGPGTRLTVL.

CDR3 protein: CASSPGQNTNYGYTF. CDR3 nucleotides: TGTGCCAGCAGCCCTGGCCAGAATACTAACTATGGCTACACCTTC. The rearrangement uses TRBV7-9 and TRBJ1-2; no firm D call. Looked up from germline, CDR1 is SEHNR and CDR2 is FQNEAQ (reference sequence). The CDR3 length is 15 residues. V lost 5 bases to trimming and J lost 0 bases, with 13 bases between them.

The J gene is TRBJ2-7, the V gene TRBV9; a possible D gene is TRBD2 (5 bases). The CDR3 covers 16 residues. With 2 bases removed from V and 1 base from J, the gap between germline ends came to 16 bases. The germline gives CDR1 SGDLS, CDR2 YYNGEE. The DNA of the CDR3 is TGTGCCAGCAGCGTCAGCGGATCAGTTTCTTCCTACGAGCAGTACTTC. Translating gives CASSVSGSVSSYEQYF.